This TCR beta chain emerged from a study of T cell responses to AZD1222 COVID-19 vaccine. Sequencing used immunoSEQ multiplex PCR; TCRdb keeps in-frame clones, though not all of them. The sample holds around 100,000 clones, approximately 88% seen once. The V gene's germline CDR1 is SGHRS and CDR2 YFSETQ. The length of the CDR3 is 13 residues. V was cut by 1 base and J by 4 bases, with 8 bases left in between. Analysis merged second doses at about 4 or about 12 weeks. Study-level results: Clonal diversity was possibly underestimated, and white British individuals and females predominated among donors. Sampled repertoires all dated from after the peak T cell response. Increased Spike-specific TCR breadth and depth were observed after two AZD1222 doses.

To note about this clone: What it binds is not known.

The input for sequencing was peripheral blood, taken 28 days after the second AZD1222 dose. The rearrangement links TRBV5-1 to TRBJ1-2; no definite D call. This receptor was obtained from an adult who received the AZD1222 COVID-19 vaccine. DNA of the CDR3: TGCGCCAGCAGCTTGAATAGCCGCTATGGCTACACCTTC. Protein sequence: CASSLNSRYGYTF.